Sequencing of this T cell receptor beta chain was carried out in a study of synovial regulatory T cells in juvenile arthritis. Only in-frame clones appear in the TCRdb table, and some are missing; sequencing was by immunoSEQ multiplex PCR. The listing contains 7,500 to 10,000 clones. This CDR3 has 16 amino acids. The entry carries no DNA sequence. This clonotype was obtained from a donor younger than 30 with juvenile idiopathic arthritis. The J gene is TRBJ2-7, the V gene TRBV21-1; the D call of TRBD1 rests on TCRdb alone, since no DNA is present to check it. TRBV21-1 represents a pseudogene. Sequenced material: Treg cells from blood. The subset was: remaining (HLA-DR-negative) circulating blood Treg cells. This chain's CDR3 is CASSKINRTGLDEQYF.